Described below is a single TCR beta chain sequence and its context. This table comes from immunoSEQ multiplex PCR, and its TCRdb copy is limited to in-frame clones, with some not included. Here the sample spans under 170,000 clones, approximately 88% being singletons. This sample is drawn from a study of blood T cell repertoires in COVID-19. Germline values: CDR1 MGHDK, CDR2 SYGVNS. J was trimmed by 3 bases and V by 6 bases; bases with no gene match: 7. This CDR3 has 15 amino acids. Sequences were obtained from peripheral blood. This sequence was found in a man in his 70s with acute or convalescent COVID-19. The chain combines TRBV25-1 with TRBJ1-3; TRBD1 aligns across 8 bases. The CDR3: CASSEAGGNGNTIYF. In nucleotides, the CDR3 is TGTGCCAGCAGCGAGGCAGGGGGCAATGGAAACACCATATATTTT.